This T cell receptor beta chain was sequenced during a study of response to subunit inactivated influenza vaccine. TCRdb re-called the RT-PCR reads with MiXCR, one entry per CDR3 protein. The table lists 650,000 or so distinct CDR3 sequences, 12% to 15% of them singletons. Findings of the study overall: With each seasonal influenza vaccination, the authors suggested, few new T cells are recruited.

To note about this clonotype: What it binds is not known.

Germline loops: CDR1 LGHDT, CDR2 YNNKEL (reference sequence). V lost 4 bases, J lost 2 bases, and 6 bases stayed unmatched. CDR3 length equals 16 residues. The TCR sequence derives from a man aged 50-59 years who received an inactivated influenza vaccine. The source was PBMCs from blood, collected around two weeks before vaccination. The gene calls are TRBV3-1 and TRBJ2-7; 12 bases line up with TRBD2. The CDR3 region is CASSLIGLAGTYEQYF. CDR3 bases: TGTGCCAGCAGCCTTATAGGACTAGCGGGGACCTACGAGCAGTACTTC.